Listed here are 2 T cell receptor beta chains from one sample, sequenced in a study of T cell repertoires in cytomegalovirus infection. MiXCR, applied by TCRdb to the reads, yields one record per CDR3 protein. This sample has fewer than 700,000 distinct CDR3 sequences, with 24% found just once. The sequencing sample was made of CD8+ T cells from PBMCs. These receptors were taken from a human donor in good health (CMV status not recorded). Some clones in this sample may be carry-over from other donors' samples.

A few counts support this clonotype. This chain uses TRBV27 with TRBJ2-7; TRBD1 might be the D (7 bases). The CDR3 runs to 14 residues. CDR1 and CDR2 from the germline V gene are MNHEY and SMNVEV (reference sequence). Trimming removed 7 bases at V and 3 bases at J, with 16 bases between. The CDR3 sequence is CASTSGGGFYEQYF. CDR3 coding DNA: TGTGCCAGCACCTCTGGAGGGGGCTTCTACGAGCAGTACTTC.

This clonotype was detected a few times. V usage is TRBV14 and J usage is TRBJ1-2, with D unclear. The V and J ends lost 0 bases and 8 bases respectively, with 10 bases between them. Germline V gene sequence: CDR1 SGHDN, CDR2 FVKESK. The CDR3 has 13 amino acids. CDR3 coding DNA: TGTGCCAGCAGCCAAGATCGGGGAAACGGCTACACCTTC. It codes for CASSQDRGNGYTF.